These T cell receptor beta chains were read from a single sample in a study of T cell responses to AZD1222 COVID-19 vaccine. Repertoires were generated with immunoSEQ multiplex PCR, while TCRdb's copy carries only in-frame clones and drops some. The data contain tens of thousands of clones, 86% of them seen just once; the ten biggest clones take up roughly 10%. Sample: peripheral blood, taken on day 0 of AZD1222 vaccination. Receptors were obtained from an adult in good health. The CDR3 runs from the conserved cysteine through the conserved F or W. Each record gives: CDR3 protein, CDR3 length, V gene.

CDR3aa: CASSYRRTDEAFF; len: 13; v_gene: TRBV6-5
CDR3aa: CASSQTGSSYNEQFF; len: 15; v_gene: TRBV7-8
CDR3aa: CASSLISGRGTGELFF; len: 16; v_gene: TRBV7-2
CDR3aa: CASRPGQGEWGYTF; len: 14; v_gene: TRBV19
CDR3aa: CASSAIQDSPNGYTF; len: 15; v_gene: TRBV2
CDR3aa: CASSLGRQTGNTIYF; len: 15; v_gene: TRBV5-5
CDR3aa: CASSYSPAYEQYF; len: 13; v_gene: TRBV27
CDR3aa: CASGAALEETQYF; len: 13; v_gene: TRBV12-3/TRBV12-4
CDR3aa: CASSPAAGVGNEQFF; len: 15; v_gene: TRBV7-2
CDR3aa: CATSDPRREVSGANVLTF; len: 18; v_gene: TRBV24-1
CDR3aa: CTSSQESLPAGGPEGEQYF; len: 19; v_gene: TRBV1
CDR3aa: CASSKQGGVTEAFF; len: 14; v_gene: TRBV6-6
CDR3aa: CSAETGTLDGAFF; len: 13; v_gene: TRBV30
CDR3aa: CASSQYINRGTATGELFF; len: 18; v_gene: TRBV4-1
CDR3aa: CASSLDGTGGEKLFF; len: 15; v_gene: TRBV7-9
CDR3aa: CASSYSGQGRYNEQFF; len: 16; v_gene: TRBV6-5
CDR3aa: CATQGHRANYGYTF; len: 14; v_gene: TRBV15
CDR3aa: CASSGDSYGYTF; len: 12; v_gene: TRBV12-3/TRBV12-4
CDR3aa: CASSDRDRGRKLFF; len: 14; v_gene: TRBV7-2
CDR3aa: CASSSGSSGNTIYF; len: 14; v_gene: TRBV7-8
CDR3aa: CASSPLVSTDTQYF; len: 14; v_gene: TRBV5-5
CDR3aa: CASSLGPAGDQETQYF; len: 16; v_gene: TRBV5-1
CDR3aa: CASSEQDRGHGYTF; len: 14; v_gene: TRBV23-1
CDR3aa: CAISPGARTGGNSPLHF; len: 17; v_gene: TRBV10-3
CDR3aa: CASSGLAVNTGELFF; len: 15; v_gene: TRBV28
CDR3aa: CASSREKVNSPLHF; len: 14; v_gene: TRBV9
CDR3aa: CSVEVRGEQYF; len: 11; v_gene: TRBV29-1
CDR3aa: CASSSPGLAGGSQETQYF; len: 18; v_gene: TRBV7-9